This T cell receptor (beta chain) is from a study of spatial heterogeneity in lung cancer. Study-wide context: Across tumor regions, counts of TCR transcripts showed a strong correlation with a T cell module score derived from matched bulk RNA-seq.

TCRdb re-derived calls from the 5' RACE reads in MiXCR, one entry per CDR3 protein. The sample consists of roughly 18,000 distinct CDR3 sequences, 9.6% of them appearing once. Study-wide points: The number of expanded tumor alpha and beta chains correlated with mutation number.

V was cut by 5 bases and J by 3 bases, with 4 bases left in between. Germline V gene lookup returns CDR1 SNHLY and CDR2 FYNNEI. The CDR3 is made up of 12 amino acids. Documented time point: sample taken at primary tumor resection. This clonotype has more than one count but fewer than ten. Its antigen is not known. Since it is a stray read in a library aimed at alpha chains, this beta chain has a size that is not meaningful. The receptor's source is a female donor with early-stage non-small cell lung cancer. The chain couples TRBV2 to TRBJ2-2; D unclear. Material: lung tumor tissue, obtained at surgery. The CDR3 bases are TGTGCCAGCAGTTCCTACACCGGGGAGCTGTTTTTT. It encodes CASSSYTGELFF.